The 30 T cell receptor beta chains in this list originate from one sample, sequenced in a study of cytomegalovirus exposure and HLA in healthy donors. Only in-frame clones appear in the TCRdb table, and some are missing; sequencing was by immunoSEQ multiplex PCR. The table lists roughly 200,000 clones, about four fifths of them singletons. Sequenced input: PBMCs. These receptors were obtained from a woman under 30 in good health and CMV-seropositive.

The CDR3: CASSETHGVETQYF. The DNA for the CDR3 is TGTGCCAGTAGCGAGACGCACGGGGTAGAGACCCAGTACTTC. This chain uses TRBV19 with TRBJ2-5; a possible D gene is TRBD2 (5 bases). Germline V gene sequence: CDR1 LNHDA, CDR2 SQIVND (reference sequence). Trimming stripped 6 bases from V and 4 bases from J, with 15 bases between. The CDR3 loop spans 14 amino acids.

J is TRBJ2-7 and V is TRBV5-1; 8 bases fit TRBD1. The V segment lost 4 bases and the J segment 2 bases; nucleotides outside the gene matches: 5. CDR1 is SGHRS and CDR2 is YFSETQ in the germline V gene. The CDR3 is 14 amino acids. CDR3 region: CASSPGQGPYEQYF. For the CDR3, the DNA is TGCGCCAGCAGCCCCGGACAGGGTCCCTACGAGCAGTACTTC.

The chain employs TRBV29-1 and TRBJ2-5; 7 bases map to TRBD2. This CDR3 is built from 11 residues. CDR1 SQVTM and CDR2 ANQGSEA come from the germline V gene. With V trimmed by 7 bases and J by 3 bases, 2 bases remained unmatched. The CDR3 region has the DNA TGCAGCGGGGGGGGAGAAGAGACCCAGTACTTC. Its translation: CSGGGEETQYF.

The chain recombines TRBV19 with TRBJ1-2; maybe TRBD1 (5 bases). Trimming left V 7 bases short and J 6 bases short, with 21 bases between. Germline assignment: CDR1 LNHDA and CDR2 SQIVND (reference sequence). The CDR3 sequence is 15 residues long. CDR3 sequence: CASTTIGLGGDGYTF. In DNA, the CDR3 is TGTGCCAGTACCACAATAGGGTTGGGGGGAGATGGCTACACCTTC.

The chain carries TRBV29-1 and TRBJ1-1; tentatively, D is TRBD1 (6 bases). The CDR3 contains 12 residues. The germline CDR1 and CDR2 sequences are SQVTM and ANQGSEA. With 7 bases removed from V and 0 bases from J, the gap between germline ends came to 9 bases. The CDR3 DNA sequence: TGCAGCGGACAGGTTTTGAACACTGAAGCTTTCTTT. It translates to CSGQVLNTEAFF.

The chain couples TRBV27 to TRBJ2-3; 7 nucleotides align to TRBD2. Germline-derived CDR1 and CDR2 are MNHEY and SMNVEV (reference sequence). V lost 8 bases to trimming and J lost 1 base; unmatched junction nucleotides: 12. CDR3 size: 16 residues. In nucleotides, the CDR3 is TGTGCCAGCCGCTGGGGGGGAGTTGCCGGCACAGATACGCAGTATTTT. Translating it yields CASRWGGVAGTDTQYF.

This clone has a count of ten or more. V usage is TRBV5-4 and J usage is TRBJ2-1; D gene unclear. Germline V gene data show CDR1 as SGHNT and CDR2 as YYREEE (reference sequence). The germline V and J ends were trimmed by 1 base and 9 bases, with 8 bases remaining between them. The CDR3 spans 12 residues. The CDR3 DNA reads TGTGCCAGCAGCTTGCGGCTAGGTGAGCAGTTCTTC. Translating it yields CASSLRLGEQFF.

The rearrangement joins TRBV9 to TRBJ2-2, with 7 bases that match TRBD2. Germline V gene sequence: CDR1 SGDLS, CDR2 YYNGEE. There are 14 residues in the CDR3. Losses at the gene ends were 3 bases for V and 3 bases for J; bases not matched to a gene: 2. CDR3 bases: TGTGCCAGCAGCGGCGGGGGTCACACCGGGGAGCTGTTTTTT. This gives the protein CASSGGGHTGELFF.

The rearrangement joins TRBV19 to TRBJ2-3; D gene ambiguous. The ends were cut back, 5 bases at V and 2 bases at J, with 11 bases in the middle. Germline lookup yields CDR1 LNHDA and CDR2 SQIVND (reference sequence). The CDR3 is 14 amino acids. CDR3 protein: CASSVPGITDTQYF. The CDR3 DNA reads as TGTGCCAGTAGTGTTCCAGGAATCACAGATACGCAGTATTTT.

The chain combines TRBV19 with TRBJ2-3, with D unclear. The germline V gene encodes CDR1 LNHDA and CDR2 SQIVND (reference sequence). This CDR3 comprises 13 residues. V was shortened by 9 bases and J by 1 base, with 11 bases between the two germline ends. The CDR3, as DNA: TGTGCCAGCCGATTGACTGGCACAGATACGCAGTATTTT. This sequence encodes CASRLTGTDTQYF.

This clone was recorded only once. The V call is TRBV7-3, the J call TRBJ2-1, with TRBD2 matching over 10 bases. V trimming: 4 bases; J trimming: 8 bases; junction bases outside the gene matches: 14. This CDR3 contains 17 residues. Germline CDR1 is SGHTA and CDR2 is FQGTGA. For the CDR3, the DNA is TGTGCCAGCAGCTCCCAGAAAGCGGGGGGGCCATTTCATGAGCAGTTCTTC. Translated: CASSSQKAGGPFHEQFF.

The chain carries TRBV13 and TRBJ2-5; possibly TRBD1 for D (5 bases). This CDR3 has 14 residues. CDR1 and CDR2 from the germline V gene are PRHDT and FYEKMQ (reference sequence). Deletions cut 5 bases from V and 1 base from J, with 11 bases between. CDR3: CASSQATAQETQYF. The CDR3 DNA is TGTGCCAGCAGCCAAGCGACAGCCCAAGAGACCCAGTACTTC. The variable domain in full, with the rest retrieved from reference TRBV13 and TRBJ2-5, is AAGVIQSPRHLIKEKRETATLKCYPIPRHDTVYWYQQGPGQDPQFLISFYEKMQSDKGSIPDRFSAQQFSDYHSELNMSSLELGDSALYFCASSQATAQETQYFGPGTRLLVL.

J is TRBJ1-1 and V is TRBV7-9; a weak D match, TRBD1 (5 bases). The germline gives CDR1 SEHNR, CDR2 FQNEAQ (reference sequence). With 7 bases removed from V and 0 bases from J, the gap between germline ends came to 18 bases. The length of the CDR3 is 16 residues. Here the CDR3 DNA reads TGTGCCAGCACCCGAGGGACTCTGGAAATGAACACTGAAGCTTTCTTT. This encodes CASTRGTLEMNTEAFF.

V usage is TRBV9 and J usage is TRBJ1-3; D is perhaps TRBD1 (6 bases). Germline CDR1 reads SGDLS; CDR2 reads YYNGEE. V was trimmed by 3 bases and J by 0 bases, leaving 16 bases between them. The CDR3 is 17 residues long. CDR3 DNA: TGTGCCAGCAGCGATTCGGACAGAACCCTCTCTGGAAACACCATATATTTT. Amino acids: CASSDSDRTLSGNTIYF. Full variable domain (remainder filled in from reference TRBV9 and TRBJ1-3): DSGVTQTPKHLITATGQRVTLRCSPRSGDLSVYWYQQSLDQGLQFLIQYYNGEERAKGNILERFSAQQFPDLHSELNLSSLELGDSALYFCASSDSDRTLSGNTIYFGEGSWLTVV.

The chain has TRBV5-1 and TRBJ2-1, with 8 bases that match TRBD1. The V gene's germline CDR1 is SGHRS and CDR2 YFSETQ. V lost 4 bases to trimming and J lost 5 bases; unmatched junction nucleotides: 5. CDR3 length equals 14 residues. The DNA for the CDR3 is TGCGCCAGCAGCGCCGGACAGGGAGACAATGAGCAGTTCTTC. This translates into CASSAGQGDNEQFF.

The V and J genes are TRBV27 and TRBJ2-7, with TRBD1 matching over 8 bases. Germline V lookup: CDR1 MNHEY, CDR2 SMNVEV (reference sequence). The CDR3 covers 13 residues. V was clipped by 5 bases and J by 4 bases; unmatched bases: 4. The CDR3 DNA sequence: TGTGCCAGCAGTCCAGACAGGGGTTACGAGCAGTACTTC. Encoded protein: CASSPDRGYEQYF.

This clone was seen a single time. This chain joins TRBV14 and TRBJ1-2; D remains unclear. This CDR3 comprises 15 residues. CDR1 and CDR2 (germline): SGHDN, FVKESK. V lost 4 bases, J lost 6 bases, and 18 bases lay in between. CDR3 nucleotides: TGTGCCAGCAGCCTAAACCCCCCGCGGACTAATGGCTACACCTTC. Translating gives CASSLNPPRTNGYTF.

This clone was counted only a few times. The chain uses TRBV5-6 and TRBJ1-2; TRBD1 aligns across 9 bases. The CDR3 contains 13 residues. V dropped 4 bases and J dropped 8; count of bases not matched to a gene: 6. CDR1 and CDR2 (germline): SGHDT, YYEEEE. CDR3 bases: TGTGCCAGCAGCCCGACGGGACAGGGCGGCTACACCTTC. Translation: CASSPTGQGGYTF.

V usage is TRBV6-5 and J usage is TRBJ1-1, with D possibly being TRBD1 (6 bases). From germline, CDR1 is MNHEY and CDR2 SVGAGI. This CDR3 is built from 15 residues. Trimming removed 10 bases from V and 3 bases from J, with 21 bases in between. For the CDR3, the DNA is TGTGCCACCGGGCGGGGGCGGGTGGAGGACACTGAAGCTTTCTTT. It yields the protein CATGRGRVEDTEAFF.

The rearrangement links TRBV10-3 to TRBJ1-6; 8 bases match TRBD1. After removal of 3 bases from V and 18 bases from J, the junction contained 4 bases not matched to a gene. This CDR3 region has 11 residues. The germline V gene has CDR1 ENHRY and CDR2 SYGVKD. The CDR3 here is CAISDQGARHF. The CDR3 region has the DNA TGTGCCATCAGTGACCAGGGGGCGCGCCACTTT.

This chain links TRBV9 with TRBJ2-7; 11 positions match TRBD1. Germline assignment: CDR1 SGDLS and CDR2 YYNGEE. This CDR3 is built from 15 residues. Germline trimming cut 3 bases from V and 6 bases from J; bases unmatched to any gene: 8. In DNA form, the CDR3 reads TGTGCCAGCAGCGCAAGAGGACAGGGGGCGGGCGAGCAGTACTTC. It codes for CASSARGQGAGEQYF.

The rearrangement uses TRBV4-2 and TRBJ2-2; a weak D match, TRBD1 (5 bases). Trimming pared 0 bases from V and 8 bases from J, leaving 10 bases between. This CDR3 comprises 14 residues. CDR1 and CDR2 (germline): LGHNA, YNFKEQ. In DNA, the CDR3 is TGTGCCAGCAGCCAAGATTTAGGGGCGGGGGAGCTGTTTTTT. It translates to CASSQDLGAGELFF.

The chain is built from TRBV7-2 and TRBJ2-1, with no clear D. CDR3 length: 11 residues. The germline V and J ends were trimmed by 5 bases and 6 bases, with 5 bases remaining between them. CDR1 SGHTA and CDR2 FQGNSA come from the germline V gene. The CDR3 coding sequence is TGTGCCAGCAGCCCGGGCAATGAGCAGTTCTTC. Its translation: CASSPGNEQFF.

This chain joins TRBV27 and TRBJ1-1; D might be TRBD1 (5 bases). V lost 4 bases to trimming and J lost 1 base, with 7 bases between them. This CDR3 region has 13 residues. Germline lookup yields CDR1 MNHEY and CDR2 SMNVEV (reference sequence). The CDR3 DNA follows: TGTGCCAGCAGTTGGGGGGGGAACACTGAAGCTTTCTTT. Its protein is CASSWGGNTEAFF.

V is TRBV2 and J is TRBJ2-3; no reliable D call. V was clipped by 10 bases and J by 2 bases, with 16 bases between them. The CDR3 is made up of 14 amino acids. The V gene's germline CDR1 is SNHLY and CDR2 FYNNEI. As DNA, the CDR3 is TGTGCCACCAACTGGGCAGAGTACACAGATACGCAGTATTTT. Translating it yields CATNWAEYTDTQYF.

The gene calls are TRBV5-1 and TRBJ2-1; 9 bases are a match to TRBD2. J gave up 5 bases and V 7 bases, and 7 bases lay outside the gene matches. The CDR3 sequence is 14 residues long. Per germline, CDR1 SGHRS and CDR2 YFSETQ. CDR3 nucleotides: TGCGCCAGCTTACCGGGACTAGCCAACAATGAGCAGTTCTTC. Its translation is CASLPGLANNEQFF.

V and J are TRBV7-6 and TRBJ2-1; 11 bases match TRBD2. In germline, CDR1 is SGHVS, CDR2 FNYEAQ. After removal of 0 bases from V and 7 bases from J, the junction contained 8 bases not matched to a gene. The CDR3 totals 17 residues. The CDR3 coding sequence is TGTGCCAGCAGCTTAGCAGGACTAGCGGGCCGACCGAATGAGCAGTTCTTC. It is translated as CASSLAGLAGRPNEQFF.

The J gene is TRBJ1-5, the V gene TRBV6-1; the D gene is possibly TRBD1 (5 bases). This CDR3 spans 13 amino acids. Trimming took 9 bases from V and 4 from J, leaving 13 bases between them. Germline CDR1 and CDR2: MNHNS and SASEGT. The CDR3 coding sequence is TGTGCCAGTTGTACAGGTCGAAATCAGCCCCAGCATTTT. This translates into CASCTGRNQPQHF.

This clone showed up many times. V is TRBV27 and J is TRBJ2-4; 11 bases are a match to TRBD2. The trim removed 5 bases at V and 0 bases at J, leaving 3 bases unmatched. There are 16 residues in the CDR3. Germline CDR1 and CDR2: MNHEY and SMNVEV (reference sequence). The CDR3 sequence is CASSPSGGSAKNIQYF. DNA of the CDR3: TGTGCCAGCAGTCCTAGCGGGGGGTCAGCCAAAAACATTCAGTACTTC.

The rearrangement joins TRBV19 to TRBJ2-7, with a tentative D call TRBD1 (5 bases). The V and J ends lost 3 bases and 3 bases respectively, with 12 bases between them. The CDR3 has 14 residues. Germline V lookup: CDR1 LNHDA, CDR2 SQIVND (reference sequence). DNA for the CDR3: TGTGCCAGTAGTATCCAGGGTCGGAACTACGAGCAGTACTTC. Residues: CASSIQGRNYEQYF.